This record looks at one TCR beta chain sequence and its context. Its antigen is unidentified. This record comes from a study of human T cells and chemical hapten exposure. Study in general: DPC at 2% was the sensitizing agent, placed on roughly 2 cm by roughly 2 cm of upper inner arm skin. Patients got weekly scalp diphenylcyclopropenone doses over the approximately 24-week study. Upper-back patches of 0.01% DPC were read at 6 days.

Each CDR3 protein gets one entry after TCRdb re-called the RACE reads with MiXCR. Here the sample spans under 200,000 distinct CDR3 sequences, around 30% being singletons. Trimming left V 5 bases short and J 6 bases short, with 14 bases between. The CDR3 sequence is 15 residues long. General study findings and limits: All donors were alopecia patients, so their immunity may differ from that of healthy people.

Time point indicated: pre-sensitization, week 0. Regarding treatment: therapeutic diphenylcyclopropenone sensitization with weekly scalp DPC. V usage is TRBV12-3 or TRBV12-4 and J usage is TRBJ1-6, with no clear D. The sample consisted of whole blood, taken in connection with sensitization to the hapten diphenylcyclopropenone (DPC). The clonotype was recovered from a woman under 40 with alopecia areata. Some clones in this sample may be carry-over from other donors' samples. CDR3 residues: CASSPAVGFNSPLHF. Written as DNA, the CDR3 is TGTGCCAGCAGTCCTGCCGTTGGGTTTAATTCACCCCTCCACTTT.